The 5 T cell receptor beta chains below all came from one sample that was sequenced in a study of T cell repertoires in cytomegalovirus infection. The antigens of these receptors remain unknown. TCRdb reprocessed the reads with MiXCR, giving one entry per CDR3 protein. In the table there are about 78,000 distinct CDR3 sequences, 35% to 45% of which are singletons. Sequenced here: CD8+ T cells from cultured PBMCs, sampled from culture after CMV antigen stimulation. Receptor source: a human donor in good health (CMV status not recorded). Some clones in this sample may be carry-over from other donors' samples.

The chain joins TRBV27 to TRBJ2-7; 8 bases fit TRBD1. There are 15 residues in the CDR3. Germline CDR1 and CDR2: MNHEY and SMNVEV (reference sequence). V lost 5 bases to trimming and J lost 1 base; unmatched junction nucleotides: 7. CDR3 sequence reads: CASSEIGDRSYEQYF. For the CDR3, the DNA is TGTGCCAGCAGTGAGATCGGGGACAGGTCCTACGAGCAGTACTTC.

This clonotype was picked up a small number of times. The chain couples TRBV20-1 to TRBJ2-5, with D maybe TRBD2 (7 bases). Trimming stripped 3 bases from V and 2 bases from J, with 28 bases between. The CDR3 is 19 residues long. Germline V gene lookup returns CDR1 DFQATT and CDR2 SNEGSKA (reference sequence). This CDR3 reads CSARDGGPTSTPTQETQYF. Here the CDR3 DNA reads TGCAGTGCTAGGGACGGGGGGCCAACCTCCACCCCGACACAAGAGACCCAGTACTTC.

The chain has TRBV4-2 and TRBJ2-1; TRBD2 aligns across 8 bases. The length of the CDR3 is 17 residues. Germline values: CDR1 LGHNA, CDR2 YNFKEQ. After removal of 0 bases from V and 3 bases from J, the junction contained 7 bases not matched to a gene. The CDR3 bases are TGTGCCAGCAGCCAAGAGCGGGCGGGGGGTCGCTACAATGAGCAGTTCTTC. Protein sequence: CASSQERAGGRYNEQFF.

This clonotype was recorded a few times. In nucleotides, the CDR3 is TGTGCCAGTAGTTTCACCCCGGTGTCCTACGAGCAGTACTTC. Amino acid sequence: CASSFTPVSYEQYF. The rearrangement uses TRBV19 and TRBJ2-7; no firm D call. The CDR3 is 14 residues long. V lost 5 bases and J 1 base, leaving 12 bases between the germline ends. Germline V gene data show CDR1 as LNHDA and CDR2 as SQIVND (reference sequence).

The chain uses TRBV27 and TRBJ2-2; D call uncertain. The CDR3 runs 19 residues. Germline-derived CDR1 and CDR2 are MNHEY and SMNVEV (reference sequence). With 4 bases removed from V and 0 bases from J, the gap between germline ends came to 21 bases. The CDR3 DNA is TGTGCCAGCAGTTCGTCGGCCCTTACAGTTGGGGCGAACACCGGGGAGCTGTTTTTT. Translating it yields CASSSSALTVGANTGELFF.